Here is one TCR beta chain with its context. At one end, the junction sequence differs from germline, possibly due to a read error. This record belongs to a study of blood T cell repertoires in COVID-19. Study-level information: Sources were T cells, B-cell-depleted T cells, or PBMCs; the material itself was cDNA or gDNA.

The CDR3 contains 16 residues. Germline CDR1 MRHNA, CDR2 SNTAGT. Assay used: immunoSEQ multiplex PCR; TCRdb lists only in-frame clones, some missing. In the table there are approximately 150,000 clones, around 90% of which are singletons. A Seattle source enrolled patients during active infection and followed them longitudinally. This sequence joins TRBV6-4 and TRBJ2-3; TRBD2 aligns across 9 bases. The sequencing input was peripheral blood. The origin of this receptor is a human donor with COVID-19, enrolled during active disease. The donor label of this sample is uncertain. In DNA, the CDR3 is TGTGCCAGCAGTGACCGAGCCGGGACTAGCACCGATACGCAGTATTTT. Protein: CASSDRAGTSTDTQYF.